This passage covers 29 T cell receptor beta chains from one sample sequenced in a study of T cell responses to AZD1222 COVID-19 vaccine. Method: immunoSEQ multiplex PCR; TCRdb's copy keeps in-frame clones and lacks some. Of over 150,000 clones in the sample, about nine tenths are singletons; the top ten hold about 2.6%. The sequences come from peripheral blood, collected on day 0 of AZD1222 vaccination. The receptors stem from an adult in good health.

The CDR3 DNA is TGCGCCAGCAGCTTTCCTAGCGGGGGCCAATCCGGGGAGCTGTTTTTT. This gives the protein CASSFPSGGQSGELFF. V gene TRBV5-1 combines with J gene TRBJ2-2, with 10 bases aligning to TRBD2. V gave up 2 bases and J gave up 6 bases; unmatched junction bases: 7. There are 16 residues in the CDR3. Germline CDR1 is SGHRS and CDR2 is YFSETQ.

The CDR3 reads CASSQAPTGGSNYGYTF. The CDR3 DNA reads TGCGCCAGCAGCCAAGCGCCGACAGGGGGTTCTAACTATGGCTACACCTTC. This chain uses TRBV4-1 with TRBJ1-2, with 9 bases identical to TRBD1. The germline V gene encodes CDR1 MGHRA and CDR2 YSYEKL. There are 17 residues in the CDR3. J lost 0 bases, V lost 1 base, and 6 bases had no gene match.

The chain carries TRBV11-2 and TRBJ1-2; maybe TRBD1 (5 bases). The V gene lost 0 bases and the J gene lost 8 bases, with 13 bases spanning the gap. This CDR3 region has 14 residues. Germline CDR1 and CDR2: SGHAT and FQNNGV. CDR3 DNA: TGTGCCAGCAGCTTAGATGTTGCGGGGCCCGGCTACACCTTC. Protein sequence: CASSLDVAGPGYTF.

The CDR3 sequence is CASSWDSQFYGYTF. The CDR3 bases are TGTGCCAGCAGCTGGGACAGCCAGTTCTATGGCTACACCTTC. This rearrangement joins TRBV5-8 to TRBJ1-2; the match to TRBD1 covers 7 bases. With V trimmed by 3 bases and J by 4 bases, 6 bases remained unmatched. The germline V gene encodes CDR1 SGHTS and CDR2 YDEGEE. This CDR3 has 14 amino acids.

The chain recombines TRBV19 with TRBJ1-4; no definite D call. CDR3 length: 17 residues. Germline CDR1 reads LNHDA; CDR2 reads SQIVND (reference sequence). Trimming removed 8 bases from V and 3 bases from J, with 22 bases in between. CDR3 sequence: CASSRPGREPSNEKLFF. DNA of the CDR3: TGTGCCAGTTCCCGACCGGGTCGAGAACCCTCTAATGAAAAACTGTTTTTT.

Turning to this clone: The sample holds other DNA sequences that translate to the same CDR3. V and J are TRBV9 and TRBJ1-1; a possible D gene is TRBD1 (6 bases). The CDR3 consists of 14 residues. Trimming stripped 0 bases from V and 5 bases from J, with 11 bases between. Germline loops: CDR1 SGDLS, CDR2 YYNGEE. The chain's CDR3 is CASSVVDRTTEAFF. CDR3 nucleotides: TGTGCCAGCAGCGTAGTCGACAGGACTACTGAAGCTTTCTTT.

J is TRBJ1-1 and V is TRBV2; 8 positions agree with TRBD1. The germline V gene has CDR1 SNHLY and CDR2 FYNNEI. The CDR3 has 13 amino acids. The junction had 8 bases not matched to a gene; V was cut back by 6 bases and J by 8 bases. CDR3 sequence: CASSPKTGVEAFF. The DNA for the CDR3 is TGTGCCAGCAGCCCCAAGACAGGGGTCGAAGCTTTCTTT.

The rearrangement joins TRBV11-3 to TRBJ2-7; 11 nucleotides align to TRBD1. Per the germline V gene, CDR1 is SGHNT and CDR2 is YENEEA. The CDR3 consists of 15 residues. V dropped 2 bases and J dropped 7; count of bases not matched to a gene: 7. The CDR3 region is CASSLSGQGAREQYF. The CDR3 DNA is TGTGCCAGCAGCTTAAGCGGACAGGGGGCGAGGGAGCAGTACTTC.

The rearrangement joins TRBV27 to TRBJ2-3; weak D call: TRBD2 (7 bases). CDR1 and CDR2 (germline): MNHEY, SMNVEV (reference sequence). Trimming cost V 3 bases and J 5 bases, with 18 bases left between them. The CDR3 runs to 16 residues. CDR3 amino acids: CASSFSEGGGQDTQYF. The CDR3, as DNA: TGTGCCAGCAGTTTTTCAGAAGGGGGGGGGCAAGATACGCAGTATTTT.

The CDR3 DNA follows: TGTGCCAGCAGTTACGTAGGCGCGCGTGAGCAGTTCTTC. Protein product: CASSYVGAREQFF. The chain is built from TRBV6-5 and TRBJ2-1, with D unclear. Per the germline V gene, CDR1 is MNHEY and CDR2 is SVGAGI. This CDR3 is built from 13 residues. V was clipped by 2 bases and J by 9 bases, with 11 bases between them.

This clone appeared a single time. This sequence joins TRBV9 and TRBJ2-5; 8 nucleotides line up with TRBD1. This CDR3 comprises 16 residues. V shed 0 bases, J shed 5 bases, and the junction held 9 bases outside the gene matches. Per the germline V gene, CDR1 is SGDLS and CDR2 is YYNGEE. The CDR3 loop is CASSVGARGHEETQYF. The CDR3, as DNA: TGTGCCAGCAGCGTAGGGGCCAGGGGGCATGAGGAGACCCAGTACTTC.

The CDR3, as DNA: TGTGCCAGCAGCCAAGGTGTATTAGGGGGCTACAATGAGCAGTTCTTC. The encoded protein is CASSQGVLGGYNEQFF. V and J are TRBV14 and TRBJ2-1, with D perhaps TRBD1 (6 bases). The CDR3 extends over 16 amino acids. Trimming pared 1 base from V and 3 bases from J, leaving 13 bases between. Per germline, CDR1 SGHDN and CDR2 FVKESK.

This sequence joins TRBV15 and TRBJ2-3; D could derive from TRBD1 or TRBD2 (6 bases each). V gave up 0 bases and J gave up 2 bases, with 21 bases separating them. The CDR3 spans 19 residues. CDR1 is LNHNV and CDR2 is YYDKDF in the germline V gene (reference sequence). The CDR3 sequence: CATSRDGLFTGAPTDTQYF. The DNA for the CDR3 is TGTGCCACCAGCAGAGATGGTCTCTTTACGGGGGCACCCACAGATACGCAGTATTTT.

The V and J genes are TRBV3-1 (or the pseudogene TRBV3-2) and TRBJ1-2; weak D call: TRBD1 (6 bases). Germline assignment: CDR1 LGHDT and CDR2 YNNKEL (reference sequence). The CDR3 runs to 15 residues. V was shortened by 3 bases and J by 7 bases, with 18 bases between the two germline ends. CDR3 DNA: TGTGCCAGCAGCCACCCTGAGGGGGGAGAGGGTGGCTACACCTTC. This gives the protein CASSHPEGGEGGYTF.

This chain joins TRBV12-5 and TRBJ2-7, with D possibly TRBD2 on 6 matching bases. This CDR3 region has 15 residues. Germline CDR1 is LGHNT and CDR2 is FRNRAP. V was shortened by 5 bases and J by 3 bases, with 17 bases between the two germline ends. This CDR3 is CASGLPRRASYEQYF. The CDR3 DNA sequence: TGTGCTAGTGGTCTGCCGAGGAGGGCAAGCTACGAGCAGTACTTC.

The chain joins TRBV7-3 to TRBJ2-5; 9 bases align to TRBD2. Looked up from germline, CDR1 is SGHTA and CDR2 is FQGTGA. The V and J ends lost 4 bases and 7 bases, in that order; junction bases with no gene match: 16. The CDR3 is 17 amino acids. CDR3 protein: CASSSLPGLASPGTQYF. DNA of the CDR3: TGTGCCAGCAGCTCGTTACCGGGACTAGCCTCTCCAGGGACCCAGTACTTC. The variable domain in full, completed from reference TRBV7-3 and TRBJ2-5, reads GAGVSQTPSNKVTEKGKYVELRCDPISGHTALYWYRQSLGQGPEFLIYFQGTGAADDSGLPNDRFFAVRPEGSVSTLKIQRTERGDSAVYLCASSSLPGLASPGTQYFGPGTRLLVL.

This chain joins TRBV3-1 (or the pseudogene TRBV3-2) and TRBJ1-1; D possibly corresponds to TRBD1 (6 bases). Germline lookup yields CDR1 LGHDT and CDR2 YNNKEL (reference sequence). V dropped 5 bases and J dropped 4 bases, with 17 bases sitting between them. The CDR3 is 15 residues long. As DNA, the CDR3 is TGTGCCAGCAGCGCCCTGGGGGGCGGGGGCACTGAAGCTTTCTTT. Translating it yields CASSALGGGGTEAFF.

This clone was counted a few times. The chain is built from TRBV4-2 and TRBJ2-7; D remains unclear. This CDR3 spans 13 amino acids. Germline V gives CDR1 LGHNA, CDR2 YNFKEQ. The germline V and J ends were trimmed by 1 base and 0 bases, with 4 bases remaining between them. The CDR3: CASSQGISYEQYF. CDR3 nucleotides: TGTGCCAGCAGCCAAGGGATCTCCTACGAGCAGTACTTC.

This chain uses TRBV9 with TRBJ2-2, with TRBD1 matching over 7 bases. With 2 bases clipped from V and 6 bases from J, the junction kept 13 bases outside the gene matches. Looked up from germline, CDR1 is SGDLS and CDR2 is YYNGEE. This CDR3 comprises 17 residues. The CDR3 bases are TGTGCCAGCAGCGTTCGATCGGATATACAGGGGCCCGGGGAGCTGTTTTTT. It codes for CASSVRSDIQGPGELFF.

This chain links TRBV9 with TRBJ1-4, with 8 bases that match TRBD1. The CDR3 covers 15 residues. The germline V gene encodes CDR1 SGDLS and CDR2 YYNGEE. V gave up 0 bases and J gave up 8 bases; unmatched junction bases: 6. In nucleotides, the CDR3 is TGTGCCAGCAGCGTAGGACAGGGGCGGTGGGAAAAACTGTTTTTT. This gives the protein CASSVGQGRWEKLFF.

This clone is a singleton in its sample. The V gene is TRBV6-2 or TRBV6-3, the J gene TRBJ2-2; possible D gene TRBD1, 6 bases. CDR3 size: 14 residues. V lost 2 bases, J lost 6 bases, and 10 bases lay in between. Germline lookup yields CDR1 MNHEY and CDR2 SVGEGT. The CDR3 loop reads CASSYGTRAGELFF. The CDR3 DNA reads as TGTGCCAGCAGTTACGGGACAAGGGCCGGGGAGCTGTTTTTT.

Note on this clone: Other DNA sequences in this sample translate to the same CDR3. CDR3 sequence reads: CASSLQGGSTDTQYF. The DNA for the CDR3 is TGTGCCAGCAGCTTACAGGGAGGGAGCACAGATACGCAGTATTTT. The chain employs TRBV7-2 and TRBJ2-3; 7 nucleotides line up with TRBD2. The CDR3 runs 15 residues. J lost 0 bases, V lost 2 bases, and 2 bases had no gene match. Germline V gene sequence: CDR1 SGHTA, CDR2 FQGNSA.

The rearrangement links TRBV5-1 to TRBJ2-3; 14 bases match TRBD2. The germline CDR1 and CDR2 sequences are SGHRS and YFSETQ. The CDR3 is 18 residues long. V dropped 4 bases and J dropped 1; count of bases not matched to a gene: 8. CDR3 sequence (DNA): TGCGCCAGCAGCACGGGACTAGCGGGGGTGTCTGGCACAGATACGCAGTATTTT. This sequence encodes CASSTGLAGVSGTDTQYF.

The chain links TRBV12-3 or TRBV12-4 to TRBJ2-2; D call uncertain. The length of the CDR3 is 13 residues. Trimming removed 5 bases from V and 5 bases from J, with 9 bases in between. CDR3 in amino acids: CASSPQSTGELFF. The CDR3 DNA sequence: TGTGCCAGCAGTCCACAGAGTACCGGGGAGCTGTTTTTT.

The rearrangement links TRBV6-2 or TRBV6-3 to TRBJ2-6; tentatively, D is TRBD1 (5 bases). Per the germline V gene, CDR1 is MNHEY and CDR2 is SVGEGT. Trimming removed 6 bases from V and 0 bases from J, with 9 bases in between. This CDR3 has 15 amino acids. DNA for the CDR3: TGTGCCAGCAGCCACCAGGGCTCTGGGGCCAACGTCCTGACTTTC. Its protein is CASSHQGSGANVLTF.

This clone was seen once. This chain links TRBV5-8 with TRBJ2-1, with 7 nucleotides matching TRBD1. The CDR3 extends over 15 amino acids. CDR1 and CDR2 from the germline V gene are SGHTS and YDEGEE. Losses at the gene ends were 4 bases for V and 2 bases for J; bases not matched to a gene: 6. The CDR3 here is CASSLRDSTYNEQFF. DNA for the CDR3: TGTGCCAGCAGCCTCCGGGACAGCACCTACAATGAGCAGTTCTTC. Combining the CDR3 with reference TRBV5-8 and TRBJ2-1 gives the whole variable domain EAGVTQSPTHLIKTRGQQATLRCSPISGHTSVYWYQQALGLGLQFLLWYDEGEERNRGNFPPRFSGRQFPNYSSELNVNALELEDSALYLCASSLRDSTYNEQFFGPGTRLTVL.

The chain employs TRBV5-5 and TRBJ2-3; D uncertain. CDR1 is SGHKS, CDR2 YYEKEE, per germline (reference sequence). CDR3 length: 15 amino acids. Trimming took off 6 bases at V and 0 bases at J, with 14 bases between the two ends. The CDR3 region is CASITMLASTDTQYF. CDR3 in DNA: TGTGCCAGCATAACAATGTTAGCTAGCACAGATACGCAGTATTTT.

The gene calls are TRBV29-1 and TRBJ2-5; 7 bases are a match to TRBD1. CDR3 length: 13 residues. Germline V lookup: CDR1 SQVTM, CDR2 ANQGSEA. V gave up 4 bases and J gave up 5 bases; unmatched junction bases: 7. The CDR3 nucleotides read TGCAGCGTTGGTAGGGGGCAGTGGGAGACCCAGTACTTC. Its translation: CSVGRGQWETQYF.

CDR3 DNA sequence: TGTGCCAGCAACGGGGGGCTGGGCACCGGGGAGCTGTTTTTT. Residues: CASNGGLGTGELFF. The V gene is TRBV2, the J gene TRBJ2-2; possibly TRBD2 for D (7 bases). V was pared by 7 bases and J by 4 bases, with 13 bases between. CDR1 and CDR2 (germline): SNHLY, FYNNEI. This CDR3 spans 14 amino acids.